A single sample is the source of the 9 T cell receptor beta chains below, sequenced in a study of cytomegalovirus exposure and HLA in healthy donors. Primers: 60 Vbeta forward and 13 Jbeta reverse. Produced via immunoSEQ multiplex PCR; TCRdb's table is partial and in-frame only. Of around 120,000 clones listed, over 60% were seen once; the top ten hold about 3.5%. The sample taken for sequencing was PBMCs. These receptors came from a woman aged 25 to 45 in good health and CMV-seropositive.

V usage is TRBV2 and J usage is TRBJ2-2, with D perhaps matching TRBD2 (6 bases). Trimming cost V 3 bases and J 4 bases, with 15 bases left between them. Germline loops: CDR1 SNHLY, CDR2 FYNNEI. The CDR3 extends over 16 amino acids. The CDR3, as DNA: TGTGCCAGCAGTGATAGGAGGGGCGAGATCACCGGGGAGCTGTTTTTT. As protein: CASSDRRGEITGELFF. Full variable domain (rest looked up from reference TRBV2 and TRBJ2-2): EPEVTQTPSHQVTQMGQEVILRCVPISNHLYFYWYRQILGQKVEFLVSFYNNEISEKSEIFDDQFSVERPDGSNFTLKIRSTKLEDSAMYFCASSDRRGEITGELFFGEGSRLTVL.

This chain joins TRBV6-6 and TRBJ1-4; D remains unclear. The CDR3 totals 13 residues. V lost 0 bases to trimming and J lost 11 bases, with 10 bases between them. In germline, CDR1 is MNHNY, CDR2 SVGAGI (reference sequence). The CDR3 coding sequence is TGTGCCAGCAGTTACTCCTCGGGAGGGAAACTGTTTTTT. This translates into CASSYSSGGKLFF.

The rearrangement joins TRBV19 to TRBJ1-1, with D uncertain. This CDR3 region has 13 residues. Germline V CDR1 and CDR2: LNHDA, SQIVND (reference sequence). With 5 bases removed from V and 4 bases from J, the gap between germline ends came to 11 bases. For the CDR3, the DNA is TGTGCCAGTAGTTCACTAGCGGTCACTGAAGCTTTCTTT. Translation: CASSSLAVTEAFF.

This sequence joins TRBV7-9 and TRBJ2-1; 7 bases line up with TRBD1. Trimming cost V 5 bases and J 4 bases; bases outside gene matches: 11. CDR3 length equals 16 residues. The germline gives CDR1 SEHNR, CDR2 FQNEAQ (reference sequence). The CDR3 reads CASSPNLGQLYNEQFF. CDR3 nucleotides: TGTGCCAGCAGCCCGAACCTGGGACAGTTGTACAATGAGCAGTTCTTC.

The J gene is TRBJ2-7, the V gene TRBV7-9; TRBD2 matches 9 bases. The CDR3 is 13 residues long. Germline V gives CDR1 SEHNR, CDR2 FQNEAQ (reference sequence). The junction had 6 bases not matched to a gene; V was cut back by 5 bases and J by 7 bases. CDR3 region: CASSLEAGGEQYF. The DNA of the CDR3 is TGTGCCAGCAGCCTAGAGGCGGGGGGGGAGCAGTACTTC. Variable domain in full (rest from reference TRBV7-9 and TRBJ2-7): DTGVSQNPRHKITKRGQNVTFRCDPISEHNRLYWYRQTLGQGPEFLTYFQNEAQLEKSRLLSDRFSAERPKGSFSTLEIQRTEQGDSAMYLCASSLEAGGEQYFGPGTRLTVT.

The chain uses TRBV4-2 and TRBJ2-7; TRBD1 matches at 7 bases. In germline, CDR1 is LGHNA, CDR2 YNFKEQ. The CDR3 contains 16 residues. Trimming took 2 bases from V and 2 from J; bases not matched to a gene: 9. The CDR3 DNA follows: TGTGCCAGCAGCCAAACGTCTGACAGGGCTCCCTACGAGCAGTACTTC. Translating it yields CASSQTSDRAPYEQYF.

In this sample, this clone turned up a few times. The rearrangement links TRBV6-1 to TRBJ1-2, with 8 bases identical to TRBD1. This CDR3 comprises 16 residues. Germline V gene data show CDR1 as MNHNS and CDR2 as SASEGT. Germline trimming cut 4 bases from V and 4 bases from J; bases unmatched to any gene: 11. In DNA form, the CDR3 reads TGTGCCAGCAGTGTGGGATATGGACAGGGCGGCTATGGCTACACCTTC. Amino acid sequence: CASSVGYGQGGYGYTF.

This chain joins TRBV5-1 and TRBJ2-2; 9 bases are a match to TRBD1. The CDR3 is made up of 19 amino acids. V lost 0 bases to trimming and J lost 0 bases; unmatched junction nucleotides: 9. Germline V gene data show CDR1 as SGHRS and CDR2 as YFSETQ. The CDR3 DNA follows: TGCGCCAGCAGCTTGGTACCCACAGGGGGCTCAGCGAACACCGGGGAGCTGTTTTTT. Its protein is CASSLVPTGGSANTGELFF.

The rearrangement joins TRBV5-5 to TRBJ2-2, with a possible D match to TRBD1 (6 bases). This CDR3 is built from 17 residues. V dropped 2 bases and J dropped 4 bases, with 18 bases sitting between them. Looked up from germline, CDR1 is SGHKS and CDR2 is YYEKEE (reference sequence). DNA for the CDR3: TGTGCCAGCAGCTTACTCCCCCCAGGGGAGAGCACCGGGGAGCTGTTTTTT. Residues: CASSLLPPGESTGELFF.